The T cell receptor beta chain under discussion was sequenced for a study of control samples from healthy donors and cancer patients. Germline V CDR1 and CDR2: MNHNY, SVGAGI (reference sequence). The CDR3 is 13 residues long. The germline V and J ends were trimmed by 5 bases and 6 bases, with 11 bases remaining between them. The protocol was immunoSEQ multiplex PCR, while the TCRdb copy is restricted to in-frame clones and leaves out a portion. Seen here are approximately 170,000 clones, 85% to 90% observed once, and the top ten hold 4.9%. The sequencing sample was made of blood. This chain connects TRBV6-6 to TRBJ1-5; D remains unclear. This receptor was taken from a woman aged 25 to 39 in good health. In DNA, the CDR3 is TGTGCCAGCAGTCCGCTCAACGTTCAGCCCCAGCATTTT. Translation gives CASSPLNVQPQHF.